A single sample is the source of the 16 T cell receptor beta chains below, sequenced in a study of T cell responses to AZD1222 COVID-19 vaccine. Profiled with immunoSEQ multiplex PCR; TCRdb holds only in-frame clones, not every one. Found here are over 110,000 clones, more than 90% of them singletons; the top ten hold around 3.2%. The sample consisted of peripheral blood, taken on day 0 of AZD1222 vaccination. These receptors were taken from an adult in good health.

This chain connects TRBV7-8 to TRBJ1-2, with a possible D match to TRBD1 (5 bases). Germline V gene data show CDR1 as SGHVS and CDR2 as FQNEAQ. V was cut by 5 bases and J by 0 bases, with 13 bases left in between. This CDR3 comprises 15 residues. The CDR3 is CASSRNPTANYGYTF. In DNA form, the CDR3 reads TGTGCCAGCAGCCGCAACCCGACAGCTAACTATGGCTACACCTTC.

The chain employs TRBV19 and TRBJ1-4; the D is unclear. The CDR3 contains 15 residues. Germline values: CDR1 LNHDA, CDR2 SQIVND (reference sequence). V lost 3 bases, J lost 13 bases, and 21 bases lay in between. Written as DNA, the CDR3 is TGTGCCAGTAGTATTCCGAGACGGTCCCTTGCTAGACTGTTTTTT. Its translation is CASSIPRRSLARLFF.

The gene calls are TRBV5-1 and TRBJ1-4; possible D gene TRBD1, 5 bases. V was pared by 0 bases and J by 3 bases, with 6 bases between. Germline V gene sequence: CDR1 SGHRS, CDR2 YFSETQ. The CDR3 is 14 amino acids. In nucleotides, the CDR3 is TGCGCCAGCAGCTTGGCGGGGCCTAATGAAAAACTGTTTTTT. This gives the protein CASSLAGPNEKLFF.

This clone has just a few counts. The chain uses TRBV6-1 and TRBJ1-5; D may be TRBD1 (5 bases). The CDR3 totals 15 residues. CDR1 and CDR2 (germline): MNHNS, SASEGT. Trimming shortened V by 2 bases and J by 3 bases, and 11 bases separated the two germline ends. The CDR3 reads CASSESRANNQPQHF. CDR3 nucleotide sequence: TGTGCCAGCAGTGAATCCAGGGCTAACAATCAGCCCCAGCATTTT.

This clone was counted once. The rearrangement links TRBV6-1 to TRBJ2-7; 12 nucleotides agree with TRBD2. With V trimmed by 0 bases and J by 3 bases, 3 bases remained unmatched. CDR1 is MNHNS and CDR2 is SASEGT in the germline V gene. The CDR3 has 16 residues. The CDR3 sequence: CASSEAGLAGYYEQYF. The CDR3, as DNA: TGTGCCAGCAGTGAAGCGGGACTAGCGGGTTACTACGAGCAGTACTTC.

The J gene is TRBJ2-7, the V gene TRBV4-3; tentatively, D is TRBD1 or TRBD2 (6 bases each). Germline V gene lookup returns CDR1 LGHNA and CDR2 YSLEER. The CDR3 extends over 12 amino acids. V was shortened by 4 bases and J by 7 bases, with 11 bases between the two germline ends. CDR3 protein: CASSPTGREQYF. The CDR3, as DNA: TGCGCCAGCAGCCCAACAGGGAGGGAGCAGTACTTC.

V usage is TRBV2 and J usage is TRBJ2-4; D call uncertain. This CDR3 is built from 14 residues. Per the germline V gene, CDR1 is SNHLY and CDR2 is FYNNEI. The V end lost 3 bases, the J end lost 0 bases, and 6 bases lay between the germline ends. As DNA, the CDR3 is TGTGCCAGCAGTGACGTCAGAGCCAAAAACATTCAGTACTTC. Residues: CASSDVRAKNIQYF.

The CDR3 sequence is CASSPSSGSSYEQYF. The CDR3 nucleotides are TGCGCCAGCAGCCCCTCTAGCGGGAGCTCCTACGAGCAGTACTTC. This rearrangement joins TRBV4-3 to TRBJ2-7, with 10 nucleotides matching TRBD2. This CDR3 has 15 residues. The germline gives CDR1 LGHNA, CDR2 YSLEER. After removal of 4 bases from V and 0 bases from J, the junction contained 3 bases not matched to a gene.

The rearrangement joins TRBV11-2 to TRBJ2-1; D is undetermined. V was shortened by 5 bases and J by 10 bases, with 21 bases between the two germline ends. The CDR3 contains 15 residues. Germline V gives CDR1 SGHAT, CDR2 FQNNGV. CDR3: CASSGTLGLILEQFF. The CDR3 DNA sequence: TGTGCCAGCAGCGGAACCTTGGGGTTAATTTTGGAGCAGTTCTTC.

The rearrangement joins TRBV5-4 to TRBJ2-2, with a weak D call TRBD2 (5 bases). CDR1 is SGHNT and CDR2 is YYREEE in the germline V gene (reference sequence). Trimming pared 1 base from V and 6 bases from J, leaving 10 bases between. The CDR3 spans 14 residues. CDR3 loop: CASSLPDYSGELFF. CDR3 coding DNA: TGTGCCAGCAGCTTGCCTGACTACTCCGGGGAGCTGTTTTTT.

The rearrangement joins TRBV2 to TRBJ2-6; 7 bases map to TRBD1. The CDR3 totals 16 residues. The germline V gene encodes CDR1 SNHLY and CDR2 FYNNEI. V gave up 9 bases and J gave up 0 bases; unmatched junction bases: 8. CDR3 nucleotide sequence: TGTGCCAGGGAAGGGACAGCTGGCTCTGGGGCCAACGTCCTGACTTTC. Translating it yields CAREGTAGSGANVLTF.

For the CDR3, the DNA is TGCGCCAGCAGCCAAGAGTCCACAGGGCTGAACACTGAAGCTTTCTTT. This sequence encodes CASSQESTGLNTEAFF. The rearrangement joins TRBV4-1 to TRBJ1-1; D might be TRBD1 (6 bases). The V gene lost 0 bases and the J gene lost 0 bases, with 11 bases spanning the gap. The CDR3 contains 16 residues. Germline CDR1 MGHRA, CDR2 YSYEKL.

The V call is TRBV7-2, the J call TRBJ1-6, with D possibly matching TRBD1 (5 bases). The germline gives CDR1 SGHTA, CDR2 FQGNSA. Trimming took off 2 bases at V and 6 bases at J, with 8 bases between the two ends. The CDR3 loop spans 14 amino acids. The CDR3 sequence: CASSLRQSNSPLHF. The CDR3 DNA is TGTGCCAGCAGCTTACGACAGTCTAATTCACCCCTCCACTTT.

This chain joins TRBV5-6 and TRBJ2-3, with D possibly matching TRBD1 (6 bases). The CDR3 is 16 amino acids. Germline V gene lookup returns CDR1 SGHDT and CDR2 YYEEEE. V lost 1 base to trimming and J lost 5 bases, with 17 bases between them. The CDR3 region has the DNA TGTGCCAGCAGCTTGCCGACAGGACCCGTAGGAGATACGCAGTATTTT. Its translation is CASSLPTGPVGDTQYF.

The chain carries TRBV4-3 and TRBJ2-7, with TRBD1 matching 10 bases. Germline CDR1 and CDR2: LGHNA and YSLEER. This CDR3 spans 19 amino acids. V dropped 3 bases and J dropped 2; count of bases not matched to a gene: 16. The CDR3 region has the DNA TGCGCCAGCAGCCAGGCTCACACCGGGACAGGGGTAGACCCCTACGAGCAGTACTTC. The encoded protein is CASSQAHTGTGVDPYEQYF.

This chain connects TRBV19 to TRBJ1-1, with D possibly matching TRBD1 (6 bases). The CDR3 is made up of 14 amino acids. Germline lookup yields CDR1 LNHDA and CDR2 SQIVND (reference sequence). The V end was cut by 1 base, the J end by 5 bases, with 11 bases between. CDR3 in amino acids: CASSIVWDTTEAFF. As DNA, the CDR3 is TGTGCCAGTAGTATAGTATGGGACACGACTGAAGCTTTCTTT. The full variable domain, with the rest looked up from reference TRBV19 and TRBJ1-1, is DGGITQSPKYLFRKEGQNVTLSCEQNLNHDAMYWYRQDPGQGLRLIYYSQIVNDFQKGDIAEGYSVSREKKESFPLTVTSAQKNPTAFYLCASSIVWDTTEAFFGQGTRLTVV.